The 18 T cell receptor beta chains presented below share a single source sample, sequenced in a study of T cell responses to AZD1222 COVID-19 vaccine. Clones were read by immunoSEQ multiplex PCR, and TCRdb kept only the in-frame ones, dropping some. The repertoire holds roughly 99,000 clones, with about 90% as singletons. The source material was peripheral blood, sampled 28 days after the second AZD1222 dose. These receptors were obtained from an adult who received the AZD1222 COVID-19 vaccine.

The chain employs TRBV11-3 and TRBJ2-1; a possible D gene is TRBD2 (5 bases). Germline lookup yields CDR1 SGHNT and CDR2 YENEEA. The CDR3 length is 14 residues. V was clipped by 5 bases and J by 8 bases, with 16 bases between them. Here the CDR3 DNA reads TGTGCCAGCAGCAAGAATAAGCCAGCGGATGAGCAGTTCTTC. Its translation is CASSKNKPADEQFF.

This sequence joins TRBV6-2 or TRBV6-3 and TRBJ1-1; possible D gene TRBD1, 5 bases. Between the trimmed V and J ends, which lost 2 bases and 1 base, there was a span of 17 bases. This CDR3 is 17 amino acids long. Germline CDR1 and CDR2: MNHEY and SVGEGT. CDR3 in amino acids: CASSYARQGMGNTEAFF. CDR3 DNA: TGTGCCAGCAGTTACGCCAGGCAGGGCATGGGGAACACTGAAGCTTTCTTT.

The gene calls are TRBV5-1 and TRBJ1-1; D is perhaps TRBD1 (5 bases). The V end lost 3 bases, the J end lost 8 bases, and 11 bases lay between the germline ends. The CDR3 loop spans 12 amino acids. Looked up from germline, CDR1 is SGHRS and CDR2 is YFSETQ. The CDR3 is CASSSVTEEAFF. The CDR3 region has the DNA TGCGCCAGCAGCTCCGTGACAGAGGAAGCTTTCTTT.

The rearrangement links TRBV5-4 to TRBJ1-5, with D perhaps TRBD1 (6 bases). CDR3 size: 15 residues. Germline V gene sequence: CDR1 SGHNT, CDR2 YYREEE (reference sequence). The V end was cut by 0 bases, the J end by 7 bases, with 14 bases between. CDR3 region: CASSLDPKGGQPQHF. As DNA, the CDR3 is TGTGCCAGCAGCTTGGACCCCAAAGGGGGACAGCCCCAGCATTTT.

The rearrangement links TRBV5-1 to TRBJ1-3; D is possibly TRBD1 (5 bases). The germline gives CDR1 SGHRS, CDR2 YFSETQ. Trimming shortened V by 4 bases and J by 1 base, and 15 bases separated the two germline ends. The CDR3 totals 16 residues. CDR3 DNA: TGCGCCAGCAGCCTCACGTGGGGACGATCTGGAAACACCATATATTTT. It codes for CASSLTWGRSGNTIYF.

This clone was picked up a small number of times. The J gene is TRBJ2-7, the V gene TRBV3-1 (or the pseudogene TRBV3-2); 8 bases line up with TRBD1. J lost 6 bases, V lost 3 bases, and 10 bases had no gene match. Germline V lookup: CDR1 LGHDT, CDR2 YNNKEL (reference sequence). This CDR3 is 15 amino acids long. This CDR3 is CASSQGTGHLGEQYF. CDR3 coding DNA: TGTGCCAGCAGCCAGGGGACAGGCCATCTGGGCGAGCAGTACTTC.

V usage is TRBV9 and J usage is TRBJ1-6; possibly TRBD1 for D (6 bases). CDR1 SGDLS and CDR2 YYNGEE come from the germline V gene. This CDR3 contains 16 residues. The V gene lost 3 bases and the J gene lost 4 bases, with 14 bases spanning the gap. CDR3 in DNA: TGTGCCAGCAGCGCCTCGCCGACAGGTTATAATTCACCCCTCCACTTT. Its translation is CASSASPTGYNSPLHF.

The chain is built from TRBV6-5 and TRBJ1-1; TRBD1 might be the D (6 bases). Between the trimmed V and J ends, which lost 8 bases and 1 base, there was a span of 11 bases. Looked up from germline, CDR1 is MNHEY and CDR2 is SVGAGI. The CDR3 is 13 residues long. CDR3 DNA sequence: TGTGCCAGCGAAGGACAGCCGAACACTGAAGCTTTCTTT. As protein: CASEGQPNTEAFF.

This rearrangement joins TRBV6-1 to TRBJ1-2; D uncertain. The CDR3 spans 13 residues. The V gene lost 3 bases and the J gene lost 8 bases, with 13 bases spanning the gap. Germline CDR1 and CDR2: MNHNS and SASEGT. CDR3 DNA sequence: TGTGCCAGCAGTGAGTGGGAGCAGAGCGGCTACACCTTC. This translates into CASSEWEQSGYTF.

This rearrangement joins TRBV6-5 to TRBJ1-1; D remains unclear. This CDR3 spans 13 amino acids. The V gene lost 5 bases and the J gene lost 0 bases, with 7 bases spanning the gap. In germline, CDR1 is MNHEY, CDR2 SVGAGI. The CDR3 reads CASSRHMNTEAFF. The CDR3 nucleotides are TGTGCCAGCAGTCGACACATGAACACTGAAGCTTTCTTT.

The chain joins TRBV9 to TRBJ2-2, with 16 positions matching TRBD2. This CDR3 is built from 18 residues. V was pared by 3 bases and J by 4 bases, with 6 bases of the junction left unmatched. Germline loops: CDR1 SGDLS, CDR2 YYNGEE. The CDR3 nucleotides read TGTGCCAGCAGCGGGGGACTAGCGGGAGGGCCAGGCACCGGGGAGCTGTTTTTT. This sequence encodes CASSGGLAGGPGTGELFF.

This clone has just one count. The chain joins TRBV25-1 to TRBJ2-7; no reliable D call. With 4 bases removed from V and 6 bases from J, the gap between germline ends came to 13 bases. The germline V gene has CDR1 MGHDK and CDR2 SYGVNS. This CDR3 has 13 residues. The CDR3 DNA is TGTGCCAGCAGTGTTGGCGACCGCACCGAGCAGTACTTC. Its protein is CASSVGDRTEQYF.

This clone was recorded once. V gene TRBV19 combines with J gene TRBJ1-4; TRBD1 agrees at 7 bases. The length of the CDR3 is 15 residues. Germline CDR1 is LNHDA and CDR2 is SQIVND (reference sequence). The V and J ends lost 5 bases and 6 bases, in that order; junction bases with no gene match: 9. The CDR3 loop reads CASSSSTGVYEKLFF. In DNA, the CDR3 is TGTGCCAGTAGTTCATCTACAGGGGTTTATGAAAAACTGTTTTTT.

The chain's CDR3 is CASSFRDRRFYEQYF. The CDR3 DNA reads as TGTGCCAGCAGCTTCCGGGACAGGCGCTTCTACGAGCAGTACTTC. The chain uses TRBV5-8 and TRBJ2-7, with TRBD1 matching over 8 bases. Germline V CDR1 and CDR2: SGHTS, YDEGEE. J lost 3 bases, V lost 2 bases, and 7 bases had no gene match. The CDR3 consists of 15 residues.

The chain has TRBV21-1 and TRBJ1-2; the table's D gene call, TRBD1, was not cross checked with the DNA. TRBV21-1 is classified as a pseudogene. This CDR3 comprises 14 residues. The CDR3 coding sequence is TGTGCCAGCAGCGCGACCACAGGGGGCGGTGGCTACACCTTC. Its translation is CASSATTGGGGYTF.

This chain links TRBV7-3 with TRBJ1-2; D gene uncertain. Trimming left V 0 bases short and J 0 bases short, with 2 bases between. Germline CDR1 SGHTA, CDR2 FQGTGA. The CDR3 contains 13 residues. CDR3 bases: TGTGCCAGCAGCTTAACCCCTAACTATGGCTACACCTTC. Protein: CASSLTPNYGYTF.

The chain has TRBV4-1 and TRBJ2-7; tentatively, D is TRBD2 (6 bases). The germline gives CDR1 MGHRA, CDR2 YSYEKL. The CDR3 is made up of 15 amino acids. The germline V and J ends were trimmed by 1 base and 4 bases, with 14 bases remaining between them. The CDR3 sequence: CASSQVGGRIYEQYF. CDR3 nucleotide sequence: TGCGCCAGCAGCCAAGTCGGGGGTCGAATTTACGAGCAGTACTTC.

The chain joins TRBV10-3 to TRBJ1-2; no reliable D call. CDR1 is ENHRY, CDR2 SYGVKD, per germline. The CDR3 runs 14 residues. Trimming removed 0 bases from V and 4 bases from J, with 9 bases in between. CDR3 sequence (DNA): TGTGCCATCAGTGAGTCGTTGTCGATCTATGGCTACACCTTC. Protein: CAISESLSIYGYTF.